These 17 T cell receptor beta chains were sequenced from one sample in a study of OX40 agonist ivuxolimab in advanced cancers. The data were produced by immunoSEQ multiplex PCR, yet TCRdb's version contains in-frame clones alone and is incomplete. The data contain roughly 95,000 clones, about nine tenths of them singletons. Sequencing was performed on CD4+ or CD8+ T cells sorted from blood, taken in a trial of the OX40 agonist ivuxolimab. These receptors were taken from an adult with an advanced solid tumor such as melanoma, head and neck, liver or kidney cancer.

DNA for the CDR3: TGTGCCAGCAAGGGACCTCGCCGGGAAAAACTGTTTTTT. Protein product: CASKGPRREKLFF. The V and J genes are TRBV6-5 and TRBJ1-4; weak D call: TRBD1 (5 bases). Germline CDR1 and CDR2: MNHEY and SVGAGI. The CDR3 runs 13 residues. Trimming removed 7 bases from V and 8 bases from J, with 14 bases in between.

This clone came up a few times. The junction departs from germline at one end; a sequencing error may be responsible. The chain combines TRBV30 with TRBJ2-5, with TRBD1 matching 7 bases. The CDR3 is 16 amino acids. In germline, CDR1 is GTSNPN, CDR2 SVGIG (reference sequence). This chain's CDR3 is CAWSSLEGAPQQTQYF. For the CDR3, the DNA is TGTGCCTGGAGTTCCCTTGAGGGGGCCCCCCAACAGACCCAGTACTTC.

V usage is TRBV5-1 and J usage is TRBJ2-7, with 11 bases fitting TRBD2. The V gene's germline CDR1 is SGHRS and CDR2 YFSETQ. The junction had 6 bases not matched to a gene; V was cut back by 3 bases and J by 1 base. The CDR3 length is 16 residues. Written as DNA, the CDR3 is TGCGCCAGCAGCTCCGGGACTAGCGGATATTCCTACGAGCAGTACTTC. This gives the protein CASSSGTSGYSYEQYF.

The chain carries TRBV2 and TRBJ2-5; D perhaps matches TRBD2 (6 bases). V shed 6 bases and J shed 11 bases, with 16 bases lying between them. From germline, CDR1 is SNHLY and CDR2 FYNNEI. There are 12 residues in the CDR3. CDR3: CASSRDSGEQYF. CDR3 DNA sequence: TGTGCCAGCAGCCGGGACTCTGGGGAGCAGTACTTC.

The chain links TRBV7-9 to TRBJ2-7; D is uncertain. Trimming shortened V by 2 bases and J by 5 bases, and 10 bases separated the two germline ends. CDR1 and CDR2 (germline): SEHNR, FQNEAQ (reference sequence). The CDR3 loop spans 13 amino acids. CDR3 amino acids: CASSLPGRDEQYF. The CDR3 DNA is TGTGCCAGCAGCTTACCGGGTAGGGACGAGCAGTACTTC. Complete variable domain (other parts from reference TRBV7-9 and TRBJ2-7): DTGVSQNPRHKITKRGQNVTFRCDPISEHNRLYWYRQTLGQGPEFLTYFQNEAQLEKSRLLSDRFSAERPKGSFSTLEIQRTEQGDSAMYLCASSLPGRDEQYFGPGTRLTVT.

The CDR3 loop reads CASTGLAGVSDTQYF. The DNA of the CDR3 is TGTGCCAGCACGGGACTAGCGGGAGTATCAGATACGCAGTATTTT. V is TRBV7-8 and J is TRBJ2-3, with 14 bases identical to TRBD2. Germline V gene data show CDR1 as SGHVS and CDR2 as FQNEAQ. The CDR3 totals 15 residues. The V and J ends lost 7 bases and 4 bases, in that order; junction bases with no gene match: 4.

Comments on this clone: This same CDR3 is encoded by further DNA sequences in the sample. This chain uses TRBV25-1 with TRBJ1-2, with unresolved D. This CDR3 has 11 amino acids. CDR1 and CDR2 (germline): MGHDK, SYGVNS. Trimming pared 5 bases from V and 2 bases from J, leaving 3 bases between. The CDR3 region is CASSRNYGYTF. DNA of the CDR3: TGTGCCAGCAGTAGAAACTATGGCTACACCTTC.

The chain joins TRBV7-9 to TRBJ1-6; TRBD1 is a possible D gene (5 bases). CDR3 length: 14 residues. Germline lookup yields CDR1 SEHNR and CDR2 FQNEAQ (reference sequence). Trimming removed 5 bases from V and 7 bases from J, with 12 bases in between. CDR3 amino acids: CASSRDGGNSPLHF. The CDR3 coding sequence is TGTGCCAGCAGCAGGGACGGAGGAAATTCACCCCTCCACTTT. The whole variable domain, remainder taken from reference TRBV7-9 and TRBJ1-6, is DTGVSQNPRHKITKRGQNVTFRCDPISEHNRLYWYRQTLGQGPEFLTYFQNEAQLEKSRLLSDRFSAERPKGSFSTLEIQRTEQGDSAMYLCASSRDGGNSPLHFGNGTRLTVT.

The gene calls are TRBV30 and TRBJ1-3, with 9 bases aligning to TRBD1. The CDR3 is made up of 15 amino acids. Germline V gene sequence: CDR1 GTSNPN, CDR2 SVGIG (reference sequence). Germline trimming cut 5 bases from V and 3 bases from J; bases unmatched to any gene: 8. In DNA, the CDR3 is TGTGCCTGGTCACAGGGGACAGGGCGTGGAAACACCATATATTTT. Protein: CAWSQGTGRGNTIYF.

The chain has TRBV5-1 and TRBJ2-1; the D gene is possibly TRBD2 (6 bases). Trimming left V 6 bases short and J 5 bases short, with 15 bases between. The germline CDR1 and CDR2 sequences are SGHRS and YFSETQ. The CDR3 spans 14 residues. The CDR3, as DNA: TGCGCCAGCAACCACGGGACTCCTGACAATGAGCAGTTCTTC. As protein: CASNHGTPDNEQFF.

This chain uses TRBV5-1 with TRBJ1-2; 7 nucleotides line up with TRBD1. Germline CDR1 reads SGHRS; CDR2 reads YFSETQ. The CDR3 covers 13 residues. V was clipped by 2 bases and J by 4 bases; unmatched bases: 2. The CDR3 DNA reads as TGCGCCAGCAGCTTTCAGGGGGGCTATGGCTACACCTTC. Residues: CASSFQGGYGYTF.

The genes are TRBV7-3 and TRBJ2-3, with unresolved D. Trimming shortened V by 1 base and J by 2 bases, and 7 bases separated the two germline ends. The germline V gene encodes CDR1 SGHTA and CDR2 FQGTGA. The length of the CDR3 is 14 residues. CDR3 region: CASSLNGYTDTQYF. The CDR3 nucleotides read TGTGCCAGCAGCTTAAATGGCTACACAGATACGCAGTATTTT.

V and J are TRBV5-6 and TRBJ1-5, with D uncertain. V lost 3 bases, J lost 7 bases, and 17 bases lay in between. The CDR3 has 15 residues. From germline, CDR1 is SGHDT and CDR2 YYEEEE. The DNA of the CDR3 is TGTGCCAGCAGCTCCCTGATTAACCCGGAGCAGCCCCAGCATTTT. It codes for CASSSLINPEQPQHF.

The chain has TRBV11-2 and TRBJ2-7; D tentatively reads TRBD1 or TRBD2 (6 bases each). Trimming cost V 2 bases and J 1 base, with 15 bases left between them. Germline CDR1 and CDR2: SGHAT and FQNNGV. This CDR3 region has 16 residues. The CDR3 nucleotides read TGTGCCAGCAGCTTAAGTCCGGGGGCCTTATCCTACGAGCAGTACTTC. Translating it yields CASSLSPGALSYEQYF.

The chain links TRBV29-1 to TRBJ1-2, with D unclear. With 0 bases removed from V and 2 bases from J, the gap between germline ends came to 7 bases. Germline CDR1 SQVTM, CDR2 ANQGSEA. The CDR3 consists of 13 residues. The CDR3 region has the DNA TGCAGCGTTGAAGACGTCCAAAACTATGGCTACACCTTC. This translates into CSVEDVQNYGYTF.

V and J are TRBV27 and TRBJ2-7; no firm D call. The V and J ends lost 5 bases and 4 bases respectively, with 12 bases between them. The V gene's germline CDR1 is MNHEY and CDR2 SMNVEV (reference sequence). There are 13 residues in the CDR3. CDR3 nucleotides: TGTGCCAGCAGTCCAGCGCCGAGATACGAGCAGTACTTC. Its protein product is CASSPAPRYEQYF.

This clone has only one observation. The J gene is TRBJ2-5, the V gene TRBV18; 8 positions agree with TRBD1. The CDR3 is made up of 13 amino acids. Trimming took 8 bases from V and 3 from J; bases not matched to a gene: 5. CDR1 is KGHSH, CDR2 LQKENI, per germline. The CDR3, as DNA: TGTGCCAGCGCGACAGGGGAAAAAGAGACCCAGTACTTC. This encodes CASATGEKETQYF.